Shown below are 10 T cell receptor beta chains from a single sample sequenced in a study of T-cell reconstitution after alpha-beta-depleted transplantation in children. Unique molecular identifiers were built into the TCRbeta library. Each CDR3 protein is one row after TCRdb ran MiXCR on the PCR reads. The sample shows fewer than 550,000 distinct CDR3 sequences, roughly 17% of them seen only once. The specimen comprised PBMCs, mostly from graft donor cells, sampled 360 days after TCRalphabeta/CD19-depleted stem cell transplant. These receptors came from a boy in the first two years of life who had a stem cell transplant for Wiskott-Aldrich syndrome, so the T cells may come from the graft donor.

CDR3 loop: CSAPALTSVNYEQYF. CDR3 in DNA: TGCAGTGCGCCGGCCTTGACTAGCGTCAACTACGAGCAGTACTTC. The chain joins TRBV20-1 to TRBJ2-7; 8 bases are a match to TRBD2. Germline V gene sequence: CDR1 DFQATT, CDR2 SNEGSKA (reference sequence). The length of the CDR3 is 15 residues. J gave up 3 bases and V 6 bases, and 13 bases lay outside the gene matches.

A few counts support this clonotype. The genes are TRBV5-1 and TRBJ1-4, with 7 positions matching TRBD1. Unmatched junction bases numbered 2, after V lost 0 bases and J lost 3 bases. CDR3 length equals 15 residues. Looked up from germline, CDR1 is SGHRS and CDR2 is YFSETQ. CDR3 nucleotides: TGCGCCAGCAGCTTGGGACAGGGCCCTAATGAAAAACTGTTTTTT. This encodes CASSLGQGPNEKLFF.

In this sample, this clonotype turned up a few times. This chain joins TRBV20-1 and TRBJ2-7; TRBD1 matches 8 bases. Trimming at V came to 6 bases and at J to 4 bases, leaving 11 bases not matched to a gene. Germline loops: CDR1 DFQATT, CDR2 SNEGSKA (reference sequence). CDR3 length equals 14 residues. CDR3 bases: TGCAGTGCACGAAACCGGGACAGGTTGTACGAGCAGTACTTC. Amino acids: CSARNRDRLYEQYF.

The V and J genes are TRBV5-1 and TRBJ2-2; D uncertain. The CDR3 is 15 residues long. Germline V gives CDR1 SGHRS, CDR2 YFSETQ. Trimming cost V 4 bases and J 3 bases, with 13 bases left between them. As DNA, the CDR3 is TGCGCCAGCAGCAGTAGGGTAGGCGACACCGGGGAGCTGTTTTTT. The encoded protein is CASSSRVGDTGELFF. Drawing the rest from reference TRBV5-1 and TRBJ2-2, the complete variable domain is KAGVTQTPRYLIKTRGQQVTLSCSPISGHRSVSWYQQTPGQGLQFLFEYFSETQRNKGNFPGRFSGRQFSNSRSEMNVSTLELGDSALYLCASSSRVGDTGELFFGEGSRLTVL.

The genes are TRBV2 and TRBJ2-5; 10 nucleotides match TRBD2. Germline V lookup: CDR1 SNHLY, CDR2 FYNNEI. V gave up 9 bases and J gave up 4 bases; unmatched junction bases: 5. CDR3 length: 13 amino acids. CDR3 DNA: TGTGCCAGAAAGCGGGAGGGCCGAGAGACCCAGTACTTC. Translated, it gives CARKREGRETQYF. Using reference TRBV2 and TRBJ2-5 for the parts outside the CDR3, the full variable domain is EPEVTQTPSHQVTQMGQEVILRCVPISNHLYFYWYRQILGQKVEFLVSFYNNEISEKSEIFDDQFSVERPDGSNFTLKIRSTKLEDSAMYFCARKREGRETQYFGPGTRLLVL.

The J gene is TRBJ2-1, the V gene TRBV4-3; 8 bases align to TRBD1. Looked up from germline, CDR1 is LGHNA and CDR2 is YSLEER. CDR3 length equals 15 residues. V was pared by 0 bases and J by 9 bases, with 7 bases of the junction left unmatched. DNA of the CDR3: TGCGCCAGCAGCCAAGATTCAGGGGGCCTCACTGAGCAGTTCTTC. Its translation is CASSQDSGGLTEQFF.

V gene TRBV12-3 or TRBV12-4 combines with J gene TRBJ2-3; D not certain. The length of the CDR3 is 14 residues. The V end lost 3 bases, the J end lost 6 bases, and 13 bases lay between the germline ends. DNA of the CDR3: TGTGCCAGCAGTTTTTTTCGAGTGGGGGATACGCAGTATTTT. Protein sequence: CASSFFRVGDTQYF.

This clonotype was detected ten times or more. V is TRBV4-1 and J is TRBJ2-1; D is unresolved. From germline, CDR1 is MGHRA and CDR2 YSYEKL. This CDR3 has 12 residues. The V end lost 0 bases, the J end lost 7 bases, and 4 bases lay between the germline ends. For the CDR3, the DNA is TGCGCCAGCAGCCAAGAAAGGAATGAGCAGTTCTTC. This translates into CASSQERNEQFF.

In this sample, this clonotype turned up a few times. CDR3 nucleotides: TGCAGTGCTAGTCGAACCCGACTAGCGGGAGCCCCAAATGAGCAGTTCTTC. This encodes CSASRTRLAGAPNEQFF. This rearrangement joins TRBV20-1 to TRBJ2-1; 12 nucleotides agree with TRBD2. Germline V gene data show CDR1 as DFQATT and CDR2 as SNEGSKA (reference sequence). The CDR3 covers 17 residues. Trimming took 3 bases from V and 7 from J; bases not matched to a gene: 13.

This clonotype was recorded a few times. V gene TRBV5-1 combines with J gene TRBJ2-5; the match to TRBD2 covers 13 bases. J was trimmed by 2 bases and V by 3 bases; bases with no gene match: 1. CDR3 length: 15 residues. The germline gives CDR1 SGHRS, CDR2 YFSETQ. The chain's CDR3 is CASSWGLAGQETQYF. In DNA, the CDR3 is TGCGCCAGCAGCTGGGGACTAGCGGGGCAAGAGACCCAGTACTTC.